Shown below are 5 T cell receptor beta chains from a single sample sequenced in a study of control samples from healthy donors and cancer patients. Using immunoSEQ multiplex PCR, the repertoire was profiled, and TCRdb retains in-frame clones only, with some absent. This table has 150,000 to 200,000 clones, approximately 86% appearing once. The material sequenced was blood. All receptors come from a woman under 40 in good health.

V and J are TRBV19 and TRBJ2-3, with D unresolved. Germline V lookup: CDR1 LNHDA, CDR2 SQIVND (reference sequence). The CDR3 spans 12 residues. Between the trimmed V and J ends, which lost 6 bases and 0 bases, there was a span of 4 bases. The CDR3 reads CASRASTDTQYF. DNA for the CDR3: TGTGCCAGTAGGGCTAGCACAGATACGCAGTATTTT.

The rearrangement joins TRBV3-1 (or the pseudogene TRBV3-2) to TRBJ2-5, with D perhaps matching TRBD2 (5 bases). The CDR3 covers 14 residues. Trimming pared 0 bases from V and 12 bases from J, leaving 17 bases between. Germline CDR1 LGHDT, CDR2 YNNKEL (reference sequence). The CDR3 bases are TGTGCCAGCAGCCAAGATGGTACCCCGAGGGCCAAGTACTTC. Translating it yields CASSQDGTPRAKYF.

The V and J genes are TRBV5-1 and TRBJ2-3, with D perhaps matching TRBD1 or TRBD2 (6 bases each). CDR3 length: 15 residues. Trimming stripped 2 bases from V and 4 bases from J, with 14 bases between. The V gene's germline CDR1 is SGHRS and CDR2 YFSETQ. The CDR3, as DNA: TGCGCCAGCAGCTTTAGGGGGGCCGTAGCAGATACGCAGTATTTT. It specifies CASSFRGAVADTQYF.

The J gene is TRBJ1-2, the V gene TRBV7-2, with D possibly being TRBD1 (6 bases). Germline V gene data show CDR1 as SGHTA and CDR2 as FQGNSA. The CDR3 has 17 residues. Trimming cost V 4 bases and J 7 bases, with 25 bases left between them. For the CDR3, the DNA is TGTGCCAGCAGCTCGTCGGGGGCACTCAACTCCCTCGGTGGCTACACCTTC. Protein product: CASSSSGALNSLGGYTF.

The gene calls are TRBV10-3 and TRBJ2-5, with TRBD2 matching 7 bases. V was pared by 10 bases and J by 0 bases, with 11 bases of the junction left unmatched. The CDR3 has 15 residues. CDR1 is ENHRY, CDR2 SYGVKD, per germline. In DNA, the CDR3 is TGTGCCACCTCCGTTCGCGGGAGAAACCAAGAGACCCAGTACTTC. Translating gives CATSVRGRNQETQYF.